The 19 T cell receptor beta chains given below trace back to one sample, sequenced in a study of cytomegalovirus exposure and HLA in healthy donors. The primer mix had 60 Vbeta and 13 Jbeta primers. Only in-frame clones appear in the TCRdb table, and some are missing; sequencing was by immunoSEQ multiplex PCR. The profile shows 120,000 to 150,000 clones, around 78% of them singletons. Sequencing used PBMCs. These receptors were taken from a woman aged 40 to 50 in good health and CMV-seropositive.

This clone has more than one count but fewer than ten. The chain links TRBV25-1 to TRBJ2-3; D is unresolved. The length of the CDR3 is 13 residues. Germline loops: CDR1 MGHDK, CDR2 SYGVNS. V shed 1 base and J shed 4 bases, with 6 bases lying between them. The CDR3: CASSESVPDTQYF. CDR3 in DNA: TGTGCCAGCAGTGAATCGGTGCCAGATACGCAGTATTTT.

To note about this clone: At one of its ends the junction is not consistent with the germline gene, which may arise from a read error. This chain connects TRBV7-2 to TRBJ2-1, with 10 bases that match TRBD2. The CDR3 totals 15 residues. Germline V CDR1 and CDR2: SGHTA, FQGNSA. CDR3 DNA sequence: TGTGCCAGCAGCCTAGCGGGAGTAGTCTACAATGAGCAGTTCTTC. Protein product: CASSLAGVVYNEQFF.

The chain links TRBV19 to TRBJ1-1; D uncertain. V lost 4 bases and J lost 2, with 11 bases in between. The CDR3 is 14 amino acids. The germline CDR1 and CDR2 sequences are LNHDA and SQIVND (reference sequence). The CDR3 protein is CASSTLPLNTEAFF. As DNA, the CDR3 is TGTGCCAGTAGTACCTTACCGCTAAACACTGAAGCTTTCTTT.

CDR3 sequence: CASSVTGAETQYF. The CDR3 coding sequence is TGCGCCAGCAGCGTGACAGGGGCAGAGACCCAGTACTTC. This chain links TRBV5-1 with TRBJ2-5; 8 bases agree with TRBD1. The junction had 3 bases not matched to a gene; V was cut back by 4 bases and J by 4 bases. The CDR3 has 13 residues. CDR1 is SGHRS and CDR2 is YFSETQ in the germline V gene.

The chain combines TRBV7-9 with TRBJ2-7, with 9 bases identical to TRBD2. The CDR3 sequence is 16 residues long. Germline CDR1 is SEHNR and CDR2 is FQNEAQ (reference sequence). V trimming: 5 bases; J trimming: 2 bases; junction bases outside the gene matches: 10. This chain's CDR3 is CASSLGGGRATYEQYF. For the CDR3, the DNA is TGTGCCAGCAGCCTAGGAGGCGGGAGGGCCACCTACGAGCAGTACTTC.

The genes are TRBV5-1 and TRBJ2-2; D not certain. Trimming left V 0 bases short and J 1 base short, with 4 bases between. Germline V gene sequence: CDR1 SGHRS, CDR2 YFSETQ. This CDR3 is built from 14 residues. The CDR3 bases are TGCGCCAGCAGCTTGGCCGGGAACACCGGGGAGCTGTTTTTT. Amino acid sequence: CASSLAGNTGELFF.

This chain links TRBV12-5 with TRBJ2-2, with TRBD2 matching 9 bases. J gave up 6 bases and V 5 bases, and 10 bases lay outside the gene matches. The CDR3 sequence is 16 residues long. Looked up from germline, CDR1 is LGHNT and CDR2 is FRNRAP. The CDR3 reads CASGPQAGGAAGELFF. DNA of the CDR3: TGTGCTAGTGGTCCTCAGGCGGGAGGGGCGGCCGGGGAGCTGTTTTTT.

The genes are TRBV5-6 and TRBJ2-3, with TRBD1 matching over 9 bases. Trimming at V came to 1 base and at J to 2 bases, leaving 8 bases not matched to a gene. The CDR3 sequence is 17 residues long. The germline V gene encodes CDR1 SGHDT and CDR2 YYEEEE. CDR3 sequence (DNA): TGTGCCAGCAGCTTGCCCCGGACAGGGGAAGACACAGATACGCAGTATTTT. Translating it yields CASSLPRTGEDTDTQYF.

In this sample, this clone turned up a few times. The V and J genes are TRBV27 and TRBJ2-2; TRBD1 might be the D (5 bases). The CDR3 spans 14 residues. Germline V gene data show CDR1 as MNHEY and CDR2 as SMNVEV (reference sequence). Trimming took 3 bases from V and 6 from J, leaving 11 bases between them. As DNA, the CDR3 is TGTGCCAGCAGTTTTAGCAGGGAAGCCGGGGAGCTGTTTTTT. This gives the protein CASSFSREAGELFF.

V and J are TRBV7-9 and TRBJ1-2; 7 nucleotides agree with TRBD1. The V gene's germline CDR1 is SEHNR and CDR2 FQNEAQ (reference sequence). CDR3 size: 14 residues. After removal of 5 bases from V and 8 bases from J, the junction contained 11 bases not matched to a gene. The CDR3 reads CASSLGEGAGGYTF. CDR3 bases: TGTGCCAGCAGCCTTGGCGAGGGGGCGGGAGGCTACACCTTC.

The CDR3 loop is CASSATSGRSNEQYF. The CDR3 DNA follows: TGTGCCAGCAGTGCCACTAGCGGGAGAAGCAACGAGCAGTACTTC. The chain has TRBV6-1 and TRBJ2-7; TRBD2 aligns across 11 bases. The CDR3 sequence is 15 residues long. Germline-derived CDR1 and CDR2 are MNHNS and SASEGT. V gave up 4 bases and J gave up 5 bases; unmatched junction bases: 7.

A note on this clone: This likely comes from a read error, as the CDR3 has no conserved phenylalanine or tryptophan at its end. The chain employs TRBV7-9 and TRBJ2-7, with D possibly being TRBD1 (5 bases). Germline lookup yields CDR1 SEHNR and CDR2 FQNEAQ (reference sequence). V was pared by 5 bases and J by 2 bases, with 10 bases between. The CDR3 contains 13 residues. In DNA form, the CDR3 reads TGTGCCAGCAGCCAGACAGTTACCTACGAGCAGTACCTC. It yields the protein CASSQTVTYEQYL.

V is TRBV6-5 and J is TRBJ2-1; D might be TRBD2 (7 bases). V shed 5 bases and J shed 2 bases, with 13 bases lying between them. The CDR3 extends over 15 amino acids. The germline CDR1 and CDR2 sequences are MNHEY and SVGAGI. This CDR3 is CASSPRGATYNEQFF. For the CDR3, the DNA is TGTGCCAGCAGTCCTCGGGGGGCGACCTACAATGAGCAGTTCTTC.

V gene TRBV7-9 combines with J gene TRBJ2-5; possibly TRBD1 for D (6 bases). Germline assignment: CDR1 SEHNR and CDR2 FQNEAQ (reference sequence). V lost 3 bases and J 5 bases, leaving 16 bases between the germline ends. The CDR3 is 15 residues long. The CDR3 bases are TGTGCCAGCAGCTTGCCGAACAGGGTAGGGGAGACCCAGTACTTC. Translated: CASSLPNRVGETQYF.

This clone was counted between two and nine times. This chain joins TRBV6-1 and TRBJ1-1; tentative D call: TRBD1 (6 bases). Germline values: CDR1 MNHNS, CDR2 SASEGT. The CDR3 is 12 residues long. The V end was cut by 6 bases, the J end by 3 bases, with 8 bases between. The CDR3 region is CASSRTDTEAFF. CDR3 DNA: TGTGCCAGCAGCCGGACAGACACTGAAGCTTTCTTT.

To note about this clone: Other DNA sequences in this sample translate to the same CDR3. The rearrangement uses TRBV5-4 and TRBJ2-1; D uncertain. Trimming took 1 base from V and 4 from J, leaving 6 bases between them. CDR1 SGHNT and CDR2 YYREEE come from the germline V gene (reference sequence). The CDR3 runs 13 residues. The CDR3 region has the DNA TGTGCCAGCAGCTTGCGAGCATACAATGAGCAGTTCTTC. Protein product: CASSLRAYNEQFF.

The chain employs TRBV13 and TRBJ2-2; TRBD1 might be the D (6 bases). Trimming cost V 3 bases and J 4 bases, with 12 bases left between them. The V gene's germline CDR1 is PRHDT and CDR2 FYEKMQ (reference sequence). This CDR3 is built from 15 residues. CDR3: CASSFETGSTGELFF. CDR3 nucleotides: TGTGCCAGCAGCTTTGAGACAGGCTCCACCGGGGAGCTGTTTTTT.

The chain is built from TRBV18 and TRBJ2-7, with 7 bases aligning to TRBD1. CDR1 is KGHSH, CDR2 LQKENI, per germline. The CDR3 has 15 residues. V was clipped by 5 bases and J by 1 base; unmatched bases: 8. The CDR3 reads CASSTGVGLSYEQYF. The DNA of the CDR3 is TGTGCCAGCTCAACAGGGGTGGGTTTGTCCTACGAGCAGTACTTC.

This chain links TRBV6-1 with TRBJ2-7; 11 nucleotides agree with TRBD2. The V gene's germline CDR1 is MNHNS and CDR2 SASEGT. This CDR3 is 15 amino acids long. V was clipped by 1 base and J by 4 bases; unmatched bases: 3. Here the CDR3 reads CASSEGPSGRYEQYF. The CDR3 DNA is TGTGCCAGCAGTGAAGGGCCTAGCGGGAGGTACGAGCAGTACTTC.